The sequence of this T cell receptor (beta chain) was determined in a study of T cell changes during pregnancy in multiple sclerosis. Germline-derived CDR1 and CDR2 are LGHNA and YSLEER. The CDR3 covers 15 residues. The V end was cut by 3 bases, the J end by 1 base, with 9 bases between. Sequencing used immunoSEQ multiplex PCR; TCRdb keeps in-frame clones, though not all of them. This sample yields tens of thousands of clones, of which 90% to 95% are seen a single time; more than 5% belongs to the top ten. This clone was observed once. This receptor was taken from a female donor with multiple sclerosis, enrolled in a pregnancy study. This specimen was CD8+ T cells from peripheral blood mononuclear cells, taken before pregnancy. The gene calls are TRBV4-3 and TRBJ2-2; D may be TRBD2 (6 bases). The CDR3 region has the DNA TGCGCCAGCAGCCACCACGGGGGGAACACCGGGGAGCTGTTTTTT. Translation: CASSHHGGNTGELFF.